A single sample gave rise to the 12 T cell receptor beta chains below, sequenced in a study of cytomegalovirus exposure and HLA in healthy donors. PCR employed 60 Vbeta and 13 Jbeta primers. The method was immunoSEQ multiplex PCR; TCRdb's version includes in-frame clones alone and lacks a portion of them. Its listing shows approximately 140,000 clones. The sample comprised PBMCs. The receptors derive from a man aged 35-49 years in good health and CMV-seronegative.

The chain uses TRBV7-2 and TRBJ2-5; tentatively, D is TRBD2 (5 bases). The CDR3 consists of 14 residues. Trimming took off 2 bases at V and 0 bases at J, with 7 bases between the two ends. Germline V gives CDR1 SGHTA, CDR2 FQGNSA. DNA for the CDR3: TGTGCCAGCAGCTTAAACGGGAACCAAGAGACCCAGTACTTC. It is translated as CASSLNGNQETQYF.

The V call is TRBV27, the J call TRBJ2-3, with D possibly TRBD1 on 5 matching bases. Germline V lookup: CDR1 MNHEY, CDR2 SMNVEV (reference sequence). Trimming removed 5 bases from V and 0 bases from J, with 18 bases in between. The CDR3 contains 17 residues. Written as DNA, the CDR3 is TGTGCCAGCAGTCCCCCAGGGCTTCCCACTAGCACAGATACGCAGTATTTT. Residues: CASSPPGLPTSTDTQYF.

The rearrangement links TRBV9 to TRBJ1-1; TRBD1 might be the D (6 bases). Per germline, CDR1 SGDLS and CDR2 YYNGEE. This CDR3 spans 14 amino acids. V gave up 3 bases and J gave up 7 bases, with 16 bases separating them. In DNA, the CDR3 is TGTGCCAGCAGCGCCCAAGGACAGACAGATGAAGCTTTCTTT. This sequence encodes CASSAQGQTDEAFF.

V and J are TRBV6-1 and TRBJ2-3; 9 bases fit TRBD1. V was pared by 3 bases and J by 5 bases, with 3 bases of the junction left unmatched. The CDR3 has 14 amino acids. Germline-derived CDR1 and CDR2 are MNHNS and SASEGT. In DNA form, the CDR3 reads TGTGCCAGCAGTGAGGGACAGGGACGAGATACGCAGTATTTT. Translation: CASSEGQGRDTQYF.

Turning to this clone: Other nucleotide sequences from this sample produce the same CDR3. V and J are TRBV5-1 and TRBJ2-7; D ambiguous. This CDR3 is built from 13 residues. Germline V CDR1 and CDR2: SGHRS, YFSETQ. V was clipped by 2 bases and J by 3 bases, with 9 bases between them. Written as DNA, the CDR3 is TGCGCCAGCAGCTTTGGCATTGGCTACGAGCAGTACTTC. Its translation: CASSFGIGYEQYF.

The chain combines TRBV13 with TRBJ1-5, with D tentatively TRBD1 (6 bases). V shed 7 bases and J shed 7 bases, with 26 bases lying between them. CDR1 PRHDT and CDR2 FYEKMQ come from the germline V gene (reference sequence). The CDR3 totals 17 residues. The CDR3 here is CASTNQGHRVIKQPQHF. CDR3 sequence (DNA): TGTGCCAGCACCAATCAAGGCCACAGGGTAATTAAGCAGCCCCAGCATTTT.

The V and J genes are TRBV9 and TRBJ1-2; perhaps TRBD1 as D (6 bases). V was pared by 0 bases and J by 8 bases, with 17 bases between. The CDR3 length is 15 residues. CDR1 is SGDLS and CDR2 is YYNGEE in the germline V gene. CDR3 in amino acids: CASSVESRGAAGYTF. The CDR3 DNA reads as TGTGCCAGCAGCGTAGAGTCTCGGGGGGCGGCGGGCTACACCTTC.

The chain uses TRBV7-2 and TRBJ1-1; D is perhaps TRBD1 (5 bases). V was pared by 0 bases and J by 4 bases, with 9 bases between. The germline CDR1 and CDR2 sequences are SGHTA and FQGNSA. There are 14 residues in the CDR3. The CDR3 DNA reads as TGTGCCAGCAGCTTAGCAGGGGTGGTCACTGAAGCTTTCTTT. This translates into CASSLAGVVTEAFF.

The gene calls are TRBV11-2 and TRBJ1-5; weak D call: TRBD1 (6 bases). The CDR3 has 19 amino acids. Germline-derived CDR1 and CDR2 are SGHAT and FQNNGV. Trimming removed 3 bases at V and 1 base at J, with 22 bases between. The CDR3 DNA is TGTGCCAGCAGCTTCGCCTATCCGGGACGGACAGAAAGCAATCAGCCCCAGCATTTT. It codes for CASSFAYPGRTESNQPQHF.

The CDR3 loop reads CAISELAGGGAKNIQYF. DNA for the CDR3: TGTGCCATCAGTGAGCTAGCGGGGGGTGGAGCCAAAAACATTCAGTACTTC. The rearrangement joins TRBV10-3 to TRBJ2-4; TRBD2 aligns across 11 bases. The CDR3 covers 17 residues. With 2 bases clipped from V and 0 bases from J, the junction kept 3 bases outside the gene matches. Germline assignment: CDR1 ENHRY and CDR2 SYGVKD.

V usage is TRBV7-2 and J usage is TRBJ1-2; D unresolved. Germline V gene data show CDR1 as SGHTA and CDR2 as FQGNSA. V dropped 5 bases and J dropped 8 bases, with 21 bases sitting between them. The CDR3 sequence is 15 residues long. CDR3 protein: CASSTYPVSQAGYTF. The CDR3 nucleotides are TGTGCCAGCAGCACCTACCCGGTAAGCCAGGCAGGCTACACCTTC. The full variable domain, its missing parts supplied by reference TRBV7-2 and TRBJ1-2, is GAGVSQSPSNKVTEKGKDVELRCDPISGHTALYWYRQSLGQGLEFLIYFQGNSAPDKSGLPSDRFSAERTGGSVSTLTIQRTQQEDSAVYLCASSTYPVSQAGYTFGSGTRLTVV.

The rearrangement joins TRBV27 to TRBJ1-2; the D gene is possibly TRBD1 (6 bases). CDR3 length: 13 amino acids. Germline-derived CDR1 and CDR2 are MNHEY and SMNVEV (reference sequence). The V end was cut by 7 bases, the J end by 8 bases, with 17 bases between. This chain's CDR3 is CASTQTGRRGYTF. CDR3 nucleotide sequence: TGTGCCAGCACCCAGACAGGAAGAAGAGGCTACACCTTC.